This TCR beta chain was retrieved from a study of response to subunit inactivated influenza vaccine. V lost 0 bases and J 6 bases, leaving 14 bases between the germline ends. The CDR3 totals 15 residues. Germline loops: CDR1 SGHAT, CDR2 FQNNGV. Of note for this clonotype: Its target is unknown.

TCRdb re-derived calls from the RT-PCR reads in MiXCR, one entry per CDR3 protein. The sample contains fewer than 400,000 distinct CDR3 sequences, 20% to 25% of which appear only once. Study-wide results and limits: With each seasonal influenza vaccination, the authors suggested, few new T cells are recruited.

The chain carries TRBV11-2 and TRBJ1-2; D is undetermined. The sequence was collected from a man between 50 and 75 years old who received an inactivated influenza vaccine. This specimen consisted of PBMCs from blood, obtained about 20 months after vaccination. CDR3 sequence (DNA): TGTGCCAGCAGCTTAGATAGTAGGGCCGTTCATGGCTACACCTTC. This translates into CASSLDSRAVHGYTF.